Detailed here is one T cell receptor beta chain. Its antigen remains undetermined. Within one base of it there is no much larger clone, and no base qualities were kept. Between the V and J ends, shortened by 0 bases and 8 bases respectively, the junction contains 7 bases. The CDR3 has 13 amino acids, counting the end cysteine and phenylalanine. The entry retains the CDR3 DNA only, 39 bases that are in frame from base 1. Reading the germline V gene gives CDR1 MNHEY and CDR2 SVGAGI. The immunoSEQ Assay, a bias-controlled multiplex PCR, was used to amplify TCRbeta CDR3 regions from genomic DNA. The authors' pipeline ran thus. Nucleated cell counts per sample were estimated from amplification of reference gene primers within the assay. To quantify the absolute abundance of each unique TCRbeta CDR3 rearrangement, sequence reads were collapsed and filtered. Productive Simpson clonality was computed per sample as the square root of Simpson's diversity index over productive rearrangements. What TCRdb holds here is the immuneACCESS table cut down to in-frame rearrangements. Part of the clones is not present; checked against another copy, under half of the missing clones reflect an unresolved V gene, and the others are unexplained. The V and J calls and the clone size are those of that table, but D and trimming were determined from the DNA. This sample comprises tens of thousands of clones, 75% to 90% of them detected only once. The ten largest clones add up to roughly 40% of the sample.

This sample was taken from a study of blood T cell repertoires in COVID-19 (dated by TCRdb to the early 2020s). Study-wide context: Collaborator samples came from the United States, Italy and Spain and covered acute and convalescent phases of COVID-19. The prospective study material was composed of cDNA or gDNA derived from T cells, B-cell-depleted T cells, or PBMCs. Deeply sampled blood TCRbeta repertoires from subjects exposed to, actively infected with, or recovered from COVID-19 were included in the dataset. A freely available public database, intended as a resource for researchers studying the immune response to SARS-CoV-2, is where the repertoires were released. The samples were drawn from two sources: the first 160 participants of the ongoing ImmuneRACE study, and 1,200 or so subjects contributed by 6 global collaborators. A de-identified subject ID, COVID-19 status, age in years and sex were almost always included in the sample metadata. Where available, HLA class I and class II types were taken from metadata supplied by the sample provider and were not determined by assay-based typing.

Each collaborating institution followed its own protocols to collect whole blood in K2EDTA tubes. For TCRbeta analysis, collaborator samples were shipped as frozen whole blood, as isolated PBMCs, or as DNA extracted from either sample type. Overall study outcomes, separate from this receptor: How much clinical and demographic metadata was included differed by source and by participant, and the metadata was provided uncurated.

Input material: peripheral blood. The sequence joins TRBV6-5 to TRBJ1-4; no D gene can be assigned with confidence. The clonotype comes from an elderly man with acute or convalescent COVID-19. At the DNA level, the sequence is TGTGCCAGCAGTTACTCGACTCGGGAAAAACTGTTTTTT. Translated, it gives CASSYSTREKLFF.